This T cell receptor (beta chain) was recorded in a study of blood T cells in healthy people across ages. General study findings and limits: TCR beta diversity correlated strongly with naive T cell percentage.

Notes on this clonotype: Antigen unknown. The conserved phenylalanine or tryptophan is not found at the CDR3 terminus, so this likely reflects a read error.

With a J-beta primer mix and a sample-barcoded 5' primer, a second PCR ran 7 to 11 cycles. Each of the cDNA molecules was tagged by a template-switch adaptor with 12 random nucleotides. Each CDR3 protein gets one entry after TCRdb re-called the 5' RACE reads with MiXCR. The sample carries about 500,000 distinct CDR3 sequences, around 24% recorded once. V lost 4 bases and J lost 10, with 19 bases in between. Per germline, CDR1 LGHDT and CDR2 YNNKEL (reference sequence). The CDR3 length is 14 residues. The sample also formed part of further work on T cells of mothers and their children. In that study: A primer called M1S, used in the second PCR, added sample barcodes and 2-4 random nucleotides.

The receptor was isolated from a boy between 5 and 17 years old in good health. The chain combines TRBV3-1 with TRBJ1-2; D gene ambiguous. The sequenced sample was blood. DNA for the CDR3: TGTGCCAGCAGCCTATGGCAGCGGGGAGAGCTCTACACCCTC. It is translated as CASSLWQRGELYTL.